This T cell receptor beta chain was obtained from a study of blood T cells in healthy people across ages. Germline-derived CDR1 and CDR2 are SGHVS and FNYEAQ. The CDR3 covers 16 residues. V was clipped by 2 bases and J by 7 bases, with 17 bases between them. Then a second PCR, running roughly 7 to 12 cycles, was carried out with a sample-barcoded 5' primer and a J-beta primer mix. In TCRdb, the 5' RACE reads were re-called with MiXCR into one record per CDR3 protein. The sample consists of some 890,000 distinct CDR3 sequences, 29% of them appearing once. Regarding this clonotype: Its target is unknown.

Per sample, a minimum of 6 million PBMCs were isolated. General study findings and limits: Estimated diversity, derived from one million T cells, was regarded as an underestimate. Unknown CMV status may confound age-related changes in expanded clones.

These data also formed part of another study, on T cells of mothers and their children.

The chain recombines TRBV7-6 with TRBJ1-4; maybe TRBD1 (5 bases). The sample taken for sequencing was blood. The source of this sequence is a middle-aged woman in good health. The CDR3 sequence is CASSLYGGAVVEKLFF. The DNA for the CDR3 is TGTGCCAGCAGCTTATATGGCGGGGCTGTAGTTGAAAAACTGTTTTTT. The whole variable domain, remainder taken from reference TRBV7-6 and TRBJ1-4, is GAGVSQSPRYKVTKRGQDVALRCDPISGHVSLYWYRQALGQGPEFLTYFNYEAQQDKSGLPNDRFSAERPEGSISTLTIQRTEQRDSAMYRCASSLYGGAVVEKLFFGSGTQLSVL.